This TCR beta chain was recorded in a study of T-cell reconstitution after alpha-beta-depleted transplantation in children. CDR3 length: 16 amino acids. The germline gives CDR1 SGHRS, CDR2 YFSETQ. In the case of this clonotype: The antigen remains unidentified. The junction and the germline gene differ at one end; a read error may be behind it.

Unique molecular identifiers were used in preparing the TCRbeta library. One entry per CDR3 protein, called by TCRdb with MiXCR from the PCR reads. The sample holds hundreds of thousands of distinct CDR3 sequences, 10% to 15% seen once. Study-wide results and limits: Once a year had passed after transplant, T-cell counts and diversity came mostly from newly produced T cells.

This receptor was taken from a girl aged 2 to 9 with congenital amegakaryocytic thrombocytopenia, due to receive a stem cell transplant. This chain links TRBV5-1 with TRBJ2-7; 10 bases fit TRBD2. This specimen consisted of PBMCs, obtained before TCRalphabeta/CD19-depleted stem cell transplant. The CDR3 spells CASSLFPSGSSYDQYF. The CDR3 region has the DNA TGCGCCAGCAGCTTGTTCCCTAGCGGGAGTTCCTACGATCAGTACTTC.